This is a list of T cell receptor beta chains from one sample in a study of cytomegalovirus exposure and HLA in healthy donors. Repertoires were generated with immunoSEQ multiplex PCR, while TCRdb's copy carries only in-frame clones and drops some. The table records 100,000 to 120,000 clones, around 77% of them present only once. Sequencing was carried out using PBMCs. The source of these receptors is a woman aged 30 to 39 in good health and CMV-seropositive. Both conserved end residues are part of each CDR3. The D gene is left open where the match is weak. A clone size is listed for some rows: how often the clone was seen (once, few, many), or a class if it is expanded.

TRBD1 TRBJ2-5 TRBV5-1 - 14 TGCGCCAGCAGCCAAGGGACAGCGCAAGAGACCCAGTACTTC CASSQGTAQETQYF
- TRBJ2-7 TRBV9 - 17 TGTGCCAGCAGCGAAGGGGCGGACAGACCAAGCTCCTACGAGCAGTACTTC CASSEGADRPSSYEQYF
TRBD1 TRBJ2-5 TRBV11-3 - 14 TGTGCCAGCAGCTTACCAGCAGGGGGAGAGACCCAGTACTTC CASSLPAGGETQYF
- TRBJ1-1 TRBV11-3 - 13 TGTGCCAGCAGCTTTGGGGGGGACACTGAAGCTTTCTTT CASSFGGDTEAFF
TRBD2 TRBJ2-4 TRBV7-9 - 11 TGTGCCAGCAGCCATGAAGGACTAGTTGGCTTC CASSHEGLVGF
- TRBJ1-5 TRBV10-3 - 18 TGTGCCATCAGTGAATCGATTCAAGGGGATTTAGGCAATCAGCCCCAGCATTTT CAISESIQGDLGNQPQHF
- TRBJ1-1 TRBV30 - 13 TGTGCCTGGAGCCCCCGGTCGTCGACTGAAGCTTTCTTT CAWSPRSSTEAFF
TRBD1 TRBJ1-6 TRBV19 - 17 TGTGCCAGTAGTATCGGACCGACAGGGGCCCCGAGGTCACCCCTCCACTTT CASSIGPTGAPRSPLHF
- TRBJ1-1 TRBV15 - 15 TGTGCCACCAGCAGAGATCGGGCCAGCGGCACTGAAGCTTTCTTT CATSRDRASGTEAFF
TRBD2 TRBJ2-1 TRBV5-8 - 16 TGTGCCAGCAGCTTGTTCATACTAGCGGGTTGGAATGAGCAGTTCTTC CASSLFILAGWNEQFF
- TRBJ2-5 TRBV7-2 few 14 TGTGCCAGCAGCTTCAGCGGGCGGCCGGAGACCCAGTACTTC CASSFSGRPETQYF
- TRBJ1-4 TRBV7-8 - 16 TGTGCCAGCAGCTCAATAGAGCGGTCAACTAATGAAAAACTGTTTTTT CASSSIERSTNEKLFF
TRBD2 TRBJ2-2 TRBV27 - 15 TGTGCCAGCAGGCGGGGGGGGCAGGGCACCGGGGAGCTGTTTTTT CASRRGGQGTGELFF
TRBD2 TRBJ2-3 TRBV10-3 - 16 TGTGCCATCAGTGAAGTGTCTAGCGGGGGCGGAGATACGCAGTATTTT CAISEVSSGGGDTQYF
TRBD2 TRBJ2-7 TRBV28 - 12 TGTGCCAGTAGCGGGAGGACCTACGAGCAGTACTTC CASSGRTYEQYF
- TRBJ1-1 TRBV2 once 13 TGTGCCAGCAGAGCGGGACCCCCAGGGGAAGCTTTCTTT CASRAGPPGEAFF
TRBD1 TRBJ1-1 TRBV5-1 - 14 TGCGCCAGCAGCTTTAGCACAGGGGACTGGGAAGCTTTCTTT CASSFSTGDWEAFF
- TRBJ2-3 TRBV5-1 - 14 TGCGCCAGCAGCTCATCAAGACTGTCAGATACGCAGTATTTT CASSSSRLSDTQYF
TRBD2 TRBJ2-3 TRBV6-5 - 16 TGTGCCAGCAGTTACTCGGCTAGCGGGAGACCAGATACGCAGTATTTT CASSYSASGRPDTQYF
- TRBJ1-5 TRBV19 - 15 TGTGCCAGTAGTATCTCGGGGTCGAGCGGTCAGCCCCAGCATTTT CASSISGSSGQPQHF
TRBD1 TRBJ1-2 TRBV19 - 16 TGTGCCAGTAGTACTCCGGACAGGGGAGTCGGCTATGGCTACACCTTC CASSTPDRGVGYGYTF
- TRBJ1-3 TRBV18 - 14 TGTGCCAGCTCACCAGGGCCTGGCGGAAACACCATATATTTT CASSPGPGGNTIYF
- TRBJ2-5 TRBV5-6 - 16 TGTGCCAGCAGCCGTTATAGCGGGACAGTCCAAGAGACCCAGTACTTC CASSRYSGTVQETQYF
TRBD2 TRBJ2-3 TRBV5-1 - 16 TGCGCCAGCAGCTCGGCCCTAGCGGGGGCGCCAGATACGCAGTATTTT CASSSALAGAPDTQYF
- TRBJ1-1 TRBV2 few 13 TGTGCCAGCAGTGAGGCAGGTAACACTGAAGCTTTCTTT CASSEAGNTEAFF
- TRBJ2-7 TRBV11-3 - 14 TGTGCCAGCAGCTTAGATGGACCGGGGTACGAGCAGTACTTC CASSLDGPGYEQYF
- TRBJ1-4 TRBV27 - 16 TGTGCCAGCAAGGGGGTGACCGGACAGCTTAATGAAAAACTGTTTTTT CASKGVTGQLNEKLFF
- TRBJ2-1 TRBV18 - 13 TGTGCCAGCTCACCAATCAAATACAATGAGCAGTTCTTC CASSPIKYNEQFF
- TRBJ2-5 TRBV29-1 - 12 TGCAGCGTTGAACCCCCCGAAGAGACCCAGTACTTC CSVEPPEETQYF
TRBD1 TRBJ2-2 TRBV7-3 - 13 TGTGCCAGCAGTACGACAGGGTCCGGGGAGCTGTTTTTT CASSTTGSGELFF
- TRBJ2-7 TRBV2 - 15 TGTGCCAGCAGTGAAGTAGGGCTAGCTAGTGATGAGCAGTACTTC CASSEVGLASDEQYF
TRBD2 TRBJ2-6 TRBV9 few 15 TGTGCCAGCAGCCGGACGGGGGGAGGGGCCAACGTCCTGACTTTC CASSRTGGGANVLTF
- TRBJ2-4 TRBV7-9 few 16 TGTGCCAGCAGCTCCCGGGACAACGGTGCCAAAAACATTCAGTACTTC CASSSRDNGAKNIQYF
TRBD1 TRBJ2-5 TRBV6-1 - 16 TGTGCCAGCAGTGGCCGGCGAGGACAGGTCCAAGAGACCCAGTACTTC CASSGRRGQVQETQYF
TRBD2 TRBJ2-1 TRBV11-1 - 16 TGTGCCAGCAGGCGGACTAGCGGGAATACCTACAATGAGCAGTTCTTC CASRRTSGNTYNEQFF
TRBD2 TRBJ2-1 TRBV6-1 - 14 TGTGCCAGCCGAGCTAGCGGGAGCTACAATGAGCAGTTCTTC CASRASGSYNEQFF
- TRBJ2-1 TRBV10-3 - 17 TGTGCCACCAGCGACGGACTAGGGGGAGGCTCCTACAATGAGCAGTTCTTC CATSDGLGGGSYNEQFF
TRBD1 TRBJ1-4 TRBV6-6 - 15 TGTGCCAGCAGTTCACCGGGACAGGGAATTAGGAAACTGTTTTTT CASSSPGQGIRKLFF
- TRBJ1-5 TRBV6-5 - 13 TGTGCCAGCAGCCTCCAAGGGGCTCAGCCCCAGCATTTT CASSLQGAQPQHF
TRBD1 TRBJ2-7 TRBV10-3 - 14 TGTGCCATCAGTGGGGGGGACAGGGAGTTCGAGCAGTACTTC CAISGGDREFEQYF
TRBD1 TRBJ2-7 TRBV11-2 - 16 TGTGCCAGCAGCCTCAGAATGCCACAGGGGGTCCACGAGCAGTACTTC CASSLRMPQGVHEQYF
- TRBJ2-3 TRBV14 - 14 TGTGCCAGCAGCCAACGGCAGGGCGCAGATACGCAGTATTTT CASSQRQGADTQYF
TRBD1 TRBJ1-5 TRBV29-1 few 15 TGCAGCGTTGAGTTCCCCGGGACAGGGAATCAGCCCCAGCATTTT CSVEFPGTGNQPQHF
TRBD1 TRBJ1-4 TRBV19 - 18 TGTGCCAGTAGCATCCCCGGGACAGGGCTCTTCATCGATGAAAAACTGTTTTTT CASSIPGTGLFIDEKLFF
- TRBJ2-7 TRBV28 - 14 TGTGCCAGCAGTTTGGGGCGGGGTACCTACGAGCAGTACTTC CASSLGRGTYEQYF
- TRBJ1-1 TRBV19 - 13 TGTGCCAGTAGTTCCAGGGTCGGCACTGAAGCTTTCTTT CASSSRVGTEAFF
TRBD1 TRBJ1-1 TRBV30 - 13 TGTGCCTGGAGTGTAAGTGGCAGGGGGTCAGCTTTCTTT CAWSVSGRGSAFF
TRBD1 TRBJ1-2 TRBV5-1 - 14 TGCGCCAGCAGCGCTGGAACAGGGGCCTATGGCTACACCTTC CASSAGTGAYGYTF
TRBD2 TRBJ2-7 TRBV2 - 16 TGTGCCAGCAGGGGAGCGGGGGCCAAACTCTCCTACGAGCAGTACTTC CASRGAGAKLSYEQYF
- TRBJ2-1 TRBV10-3 - 13 TGTGCCACCGAAATTCAGGGGAAGAATGAGCAGTTCTTC CATEIQGKNEQFF
TRBD1 TRBJ1-6 TRBV25-1 - 16 TGTGCCAGCAGTGAATGGGACAGCTCCTATAATTCACCCCTCCACTTT CASSEWDSSYNSPLHF
- TRBJ2-7 TRBV9 - 12 TGTGCCAGCAGCGTAGGCGAGAACGAGCAGTACTTC CASSVGENEQYF
- TRBJ2-7 TRBV11-3 few 14 TGTGCCAGCAGCTCGACTTCGAGTAACTACGAGCAGTACTTC CASSSTSSNYEQYF
TRBD2 TRBJ2-2 TRBV19 - 14 TGTGCCTCGAAGACCAGCGGGGGGGCCGGGGAGCTGTTTTTT CASKTSGGAGELFF
- TRBJ1-1 TRBV10-3 - 14 TGTGCCATCAGTGTCCTGCGAGCGAACACTGAAGCTTTCTTT CAISVLRANTEAFF
TRBD2 TRBJ2-2 TRBV6-1 - 15 TGTGCCAGCACTTCCTTAGCGGGAAGGACCGGGGAGCTGTTTTTT CASTSLAGRTGELFF
- TRBJ2-3 TRBV21-1 - 12 TGTGCCAGCAGCAATGGTAGTCACACGCAGTATTTT CASSNGSHTQYF
TRBD1 TRBJ2-2 TRBV11-2 - 16 TGTGCCAGCAGCACTAGACAGGGGCTGAACACCGGGGAGCTGTTTTTT CASSTRQGLNTGELFF
TRBD2 TRBJ2-7 TRBV5-1 few 15 TGCGCCAGCAGCGGCGGGAGGGGGTTTTTGGACGAGCAGTACTTC CASSGGRGFLDEQYF